This T cell receptor beta chain was recorded in a study of breast tumors, draining lymph nodes, adjacent tissues. This clonotype was seen repeatedly, ten times or more. TCRdb passed the multiplex PCR reads through MiXCR, listing each CDR3 protein once. The sample contains about 200,000 distinct CDR3 sequences, around 33% of which appear only once. Breast cancer patients provided tissue from their axillary draining lymph nodes. V dropped 3 bases and J dropped 7 bases, with 12 bases sitting between them. The CDR3 has 13 residues. The receptor was isolated from a female donor with breast cancer. Some clones in this sample may be carry-over from other donors' samples. Sequencing was performed on axillary lymph node tissue. V gene TRBV12-3 or TRBV12-4 combines with J gene TRBJ1-2; TRBD1 is a possible D gene (6 bases). The CDR3: CASSLGGRAGYTF. The CDR3 region has the DNA TGTGCCAGCAGTTTGGGGGGGCGGGCTGGCTACACCTTC.